This TCR beta chain was profiled in a study of cytomegalovirus exposure and HLA in healthy donors. Study results and limitations: Accurate HLA-A and HLA-B prediction from TCR beta sequences was reported for most subjects.

Points on this clone: Its antigen is currently unknown.

60 Vbeta and 13 Jbeta primers were used in PCR. Produced via immunoSEQ multiplex PCR; TCRdb's table is partial and in-frame only. This sample carries 150,000 to 180,000 clones, approximately 72% of them seen once, and the ten largest clones take over 2.5%. The receptor was isolated from a man in his late teens or twenties in good health and CMV-seronegative. The sequenced material came from PBMCs.

The CDR3, as DNA: TGTGCCAGCACCCGGACCTGGGGGCGACGCGACTATGGCTACACCTTC. Its translation: CASTRTWGRRDYGYTF. This chain uses TRBV27 with TRBJ1-2; D might be TRBD1 (6 bases). CDR3 length: 16 residues. The germline V and J ends were trimmed by 7 bases and 3 bases, with 21 bases remaining between them. From germline, CDR1 is MNHEY and CDR2 SMNVEV (reference sequence).